One and the same sample provided the 18 T cell receptor beta chains below, sequenced in a study of cytomegalovirus exposure and HLA in healthy donors. The PCR ran on 60 Vbeta and 13 Jbeta primers. TCRdb's table, derived via immunoSEQ multiplex PCR, lists solely in-frame clones and lacks some. The repertoire holds more than 90,000 clones, roughly 79% seen once, with 0.45% to 0.6% in the top ten. Sequencing was carried out using PBMCs. Receptors were obtained from a man aged 25 to 40 in good health and CMV-seronegative.

The chain has TRBV11-3 and TRBJ2-1; 7 nucleotides match TRBD1. J was trimmed by 5 bases and V by 0 bases; bases with no gene match: 7. Germline CDR1 reads SGHNT; CDR2 reads YENEEA. This CDR3 has 16 amino acids. The DNA of the CDR3 is TGTGCCAGCAGCTTAGATGCCTGGGACAGAGACAATGAGCAGTTCTTC. Translation gives CASSLDAWDRDNEQFF.

This chain links TRBV28 with TRBJ2-7; 7 bases match TRBD2. J gave up 1 base and V 5 bases, and 8 bases lay outside the gene matches. CDR3 length: 15 amino acids. In germline, CDR1 is MDHEN, CDR2 SYDVKM. The chain's CDR3 is CASSLGGSPSYEQYV. The DNA for the CDR3 is TGTGCCAGCAGTCTGGGCGGGAGTCCGTCCTACGAGCAGTACGTC.

V is TRBV18 and J is TRBJ1-1, with D tentatively TRBD1 (5 bases). Germline lookup yields CDR1 KGHSH and CDR2 LQKENI. CDR3 size: 14 residues. Trimming shortened V by 3 bases and J by 4 bases, and 12 bases separated the two germline ends. CDR3 amino acids: CASSPGGRGTEAFF. The CDR3 DNA follows: TGTGCCAGCTCACCCGGGGGAAGGGGCACTGAAGCTTTCTTT.

This sequence joins TRBV2 and TRBJ2-2; 7 bases line up with TRBD1. Germline trimming cut 8 bases from V and 4 bases from J; bases unmatched to any gene: 7. This CDR3 has 14 residues. Per the germline V gene, CDR1 is SNHLY and CDR2 is FYNNEI. The CDR3 protein is CASQTGSVTGELFF. For the CDR3, the DNA is TGTGCCAGCCAGACAGGGTCCGTCACCGGGGAGCTGTTTTTT.

The J gene is TRBJ2-7, the V gene TRBV20-1; D is undetermined. Trimming took 1 base from V and 5 from J, leaving 6 bases between them. Germline values: CDR1 DFQATT, CDR2 SNEGSKA (reference sequence). The CDR3 runs 11 residues. The CDR3 loop is CSARGINEQYF. CDR3 nucleotides: TGCAGTGCTAGAGGTATAAACGAGCAGTACTTC.

V usage is TRBV4-2 and J usage is TRBJ2-3, with a tentative D call TRBD2 (6 bases). Trimming removed 1 base at V and 6 bases at J, with 26 bases between. CDR1 LGHNA and CDR2 YNFKEQ come from the germline V gene. The CDR3 has 19 amino acids. CDR3 loop: CASSQAPFRLAGSEDTQYF. The CDR3 DNA is TGTGCCAGCAGCCAAGCTCCATTCCGATTGGCGGGATCCGAGGATACGCAGTATTTT.

The V call is TRBV9, the J call TRBJ2-1; D may be TRBD1 (5 bases). Trimming shortened V by 3 bases and J by 7 bases, and 14 bases separated the two germline ends. Germline V gene lookup returns CDR1 SGDLS and CDR2 YYNGEE. This CDR3 comprises 14 residues. The CDR3 DNA reads as TGTGCCAGCAGCGCGACAGCCTTAACTAATGAGCAGTTCTTC. It encodes CASSATALTNEQFF.

The rearrangement joins TRBV7-2 to TRBJ2-7, with 11 bases fitting TRBD2. This CDR3 contains 17 residues. Germline trimming cut 0 bases from V and 0 bases from J; bases unmatched to any gene: 4. The germline V gene has CDR1 SGHTA and CDR2 FQGNSA. CDR3 region: CASSLALAGASSYEQYF. The CDR3 nucleotides are TGTGCCAGCAGCTTAGCACTAGCGGGGGCGAGCTCCTACGAGCAGTACTTC.

The chain employs TRBV5-1 and TRBJ2-3, with 7 bases fitting TRBD2. This CDR3 has 15 residues. The germline V gene encodes CDR1 SGHRS and CDR2 YFSETQ. With V trimmed by 0 bases and J by 4 bases, 5 bases remained unmatched. CDR3 sequence (DNA): TGCGCCAGCAGCTTGGATGGGAGGGAGGCAGATACGCAGTATTTT. It yields the protein CASSLDGREADTQYF.

The chain is built from TRBV19 and TRBJ2-5, with 10 bases aligning to TRBD2. There are 16 residues in the CDR3. Germline V gives CDR1 LNHDA, CDR2 SQIVND (reference sequence). Unmatched junction bases numbered 11, after V lost 5 bases and J lost 5 bases. The DNA for the CDR3 is TGTGCCAGTAGTCGATTAAGACTAGCGGGCTTGGAGACCCAGTACTTC. This translates into CASSRLRLAGLETQYF.

The chain has TRBV7-2 and TRBJ1-5; D remains unclear. The CDR3 contains 15 residues. Trimming took off 4 bases at V and 6 bases at J, with 16 bases between the two ends. Germline CDR1 SGHTA, CDR2 FQGNSA. CDR3 bases: TGTGCCAGCAGCTCGGGCGGGTTGAACGGTCAGCCCCAGCATTTT. Protein sequence: CASSSGGLNGQPQHF.

The chain has TRBV19 and TRBJ2-1; 10 nucleotides agree with TRBD2. With 11 bases clipped from V and 7 bases from J, the junction kept 11 bases outside the gene matches. CDR1 is LNHDA and CDR2 is SQIVND in the germline V gene (reference sequence). The CDR3 length is 14 residues. The DNA of the CDR3 is TGTGCCTCGCACTCTAGCGGGAGCAGGAATGAGCAGTTCTTC. Its translation is CASHSSGSRNEQFF.

This rearrangement joins TRBV6-1 to TRBJ1-1, with 8 bases matching TRBD1. CDR1 is MNHNS and CDR2 is SASEGT in the germline V gene. V lost 2 bases and J lost 4; bases outside the gene matches: 3. The CDR3 sequence is 14 residues long. CDR3 loop: CASSEHRGVTEAFF. The CDR3 DNA follows: TGTGCCAGCAGTGAACACAGGGGGGTCACTGAAGCTTTCTTT.

The rearrangement joins TRBV4-1 to TRBJ2-4, with TRBD1 as a possible D gene (6 bases). Germline values: CDR1 MGHRA, CDR2 YSYEKL. V was trimmed by 3 bases and J by 0 bases, leaving 21 bases between them. The CDR3 covers 19 residues. CDR3 loop: CASSHEKTGGTLAKNIQYF. CDR3 in DNA: TGCGCCAGCAGCCACGAGAAGACAGGCGGTACCCTAGCCAAAAACATTCAGTACTTC.

This clone showed up just a few times. The CDR3 sequence: CATGGTGVYQPQHF. CDR3 nucleotide sequence: TGTGCCACAGGGGGGACAGGTGTGTATCAGCCCCAGCATTTT. This chain links TRBV10-3 with TRBJ1-5; TRBD1 matches 8 bases. The ends lost 10 bases at V and 5 bases at J; junction bases unmatched: 10. The CDR3 runs to 14 residues. CDR1 is ENHRY and CDR2 is SYGVKD in the germline V gene.

This rearrangement joins TRBV5-1 to TRBJ1-4, with a weak D call TRBD1 (6 bases). From germline, CDR1 is SGHRS and CDR2 YFSETQ. The length of the CDR3 is 13 residues. V was shortened by 3 bases and J by 8 bases, with 11 bases between the two germline ends. The CDR3 sequence: CASSYTGREKLFF. DNA of the CDR3: TGCGCCAGCAGCTATACAGGGAGAGAAAAACTGTTTTTT.

The rearrangement links TRBV2 to TRBJ2-5; maybe TRBD1 (6 bases). Germline V gene data show CDR1 as SNHLY and CDR2 as FYNNEI. The V end was cut by 10 bases, the J end by 2 bases, with 17 bases between. This CDR3 has 14 residues. The CDR3 sequence: CATGPRTEQETQYF. CDR3 coding DNA: TGTGCCACCGGCCCTCGGACAGAACAAGAGACCCAGTACTTC.

Comments on this clone: The same CDR3 is also encoded by other DNA sequences in this sample. As DNA, the CDR3 is TGCGCCAGCAGCTTAACCGGGAGCTCCTACAATGAGCAGTTCTTC. Protein product: CASSLTGSSYNEQFF. The chain carries TRBV5-1 and TRBJ2-1; the D gene is possibly TRBD2 (6 bases). CDR3 length: 15 residues. Deletions cut 2 bases from V and 0 bases from J, with 9 bases between. Germline V CDR1 and CDR2: SGHRS, YFSETQ.